The 12 T cell receptor beta chains below were found in one sample sequenced in a study of TIL therapy for anti-PD-1-resistant metastatic lung cancer. The immunoSEQ assay was v3. Clones were read by immunoSEQ multiplex PCR, and TCRdb kept only the in-frame ones, dropping some. This table has some 13,000 clones, approximately 71% appearing once. Sample time point: pre-treatment sample, taken before nivolumab and TIL therapy. Tumor tissue came from excised metastases, mostly pleural nodules or supraclavicular lymph nodes. The input for sequencing was tumor tissue, taken at baseline. These TCRs come from a woman aged 30 to 85 with non-small cell lung cancer.

This clone was seen once. The chain couples TRBV5-8 to TRBJ2-1; D is unresolved. The V gene lost 0 bases and the J gene lost 5 bases, with 6 bases spanning the gap. The germline V gene has CDR1 SGHTS and CDR2 YDEGEE. This CDR3 spans 13 amino acids. CDR3: CASSLAIHNEQFF. CDR3 coding DNA: TGTGCCAGCAGCTTGGCAATCCACAATGAGCAGTTCTTC.

This clone is labeled medium-sized. The chain has TRBV2 and TRBJ1-2; possibly TRBD1 for D (5 bases). V shed 6 bases and J shed 4 bases, with 18 bases lying between them. CDR1 and CDR2 from the germline V gene are SNHLY and FYNNEI. The CDR3 is 15 amino acids. The DNA for the CDR3 is TGTGCCAGCAGCCAAGGACCGGGAAGGGGCTATGGCTACACCTTC. Its protein is CASSQGPGRGYGYTF.

The CDR3 sequence: CASSVEAEETQYF. CDR3 nucleotide sequence: TGTGCCAGCAGCGTAGAGGCAGAAGAGACCCAGTACTTC. The chain joins TRBV9 to TRBJ2-5; D call uncertain. This CDR3 is 13 amino acids long. Germline V gene data show CDR1 as SGDLS and CDR2 as YYNGEE. The V gene lost 0 bases and the J gene lost 3 bases, with 6 bases spanning the gap.

The chain couples TRBV18 to TRBJ2-3; TRBD2 might be the D (6 bases). Deletions cut 2 bases from V and 3 bases from J, with 15 bases between. This CDR3 comprises 16 residues. Looked up from germline, CDR1 is KGHSH and CDR2 is LQKENI. CDR3 loop: CASSPSLGGATDTQYF. In nucleotides, the CDR3 is TGTGCCAGCTCACCAAGTCTTGGCGGGGCGACAGATACGCAGTATTTT.

The V gene is TRBV7-6, the J gene TRBJ1-5, with D tentatively TRBD1 (6 bases). The length of the CDR3 is 13 residues. Germline CDR1 and CDR2: SGHVS and FNYEAQ. V lost 5 bases and J 4 bases, leaving 9 bases between the germline ends. The DNA for the CDR3 is TGTGCCAGCAGCAAGGGGGGGAATCAGCCCCAGCATTTT. This sequence encodes CASSKGGNQPQHF.

The chain recombines TRBV5-6 with TRBJ1-5; 8 nucleotides match TRBD1. CDR3 size: 14 residues. V shed 4 bases, J shed 6 bases, and the junction held 6 bases outside the gene matches. Germline assignment: CDR1 SGHDT and CDR2 YYEEEE. CDR3 sequence reads: CASSAGTGFQPQHF. The DNA for the CDR3 is TGTGCCAGCAGCGCAGGGACAGGCTTTCAGCCCCAGCATTTT.

The V gene is TRBV6-1, the J gene TRBJ1-6, with D maybe TRBD1 (6 bases). There are 15 residues in the CDR3. Trimming shortened V by 8 bases and J by 6 bases, and 17 bases separated the two germline ends. Germline loops: CDR1 MNHNS, CDR2 SASEGT. CDR3 coding DNA: TGTGCCAGCTTTCTTGGGACACAGATTAATTCACCCCTCCACTTT. Its protein product is CASFLGTQINSPLHF.

This rearrangement joins TRBV4-1 to TRBJ2-1; 10 bases line up with TRBD2. Looked up from germline, CDR1 is MGHRA and CDR2 is YSYEKL. The CDR3 consists of 16 residues. The junction had 10 bases not matched to a gene; V was cut back by 3 bases and J by 8 bases. The CDR3 region is CASSHSDLAGVYEQFF. In nucleotides, the CDR3 is TGCGCCAGCAGCCACTCTGATCTAGCGGGGGTCTATGAGCAGTTCTTC.

This clone was seen a single time. This chain joins TRBV9 and TRBJ1-3, with D perhaps TRBD1 (5 bases). The CDR3 covers 16 residues. Germline V gives CDR1 SGDLS, CDR2 YYNGEE. V dropped 4 bases and J dropped 1 base, with 15 bases sitting between them. The CDR3 loop is CASSREIDRSGNTIYF. CDR3 nucleotides: TGTGCCAGCAGCCGGGAAATTGACAGATCTGGAAACACCATATATTTT.

The chain combines TRBV6-1 with TRBJ1-5; D is uncertain. V was shortened by 9 bases and J by 1 base, with 13 bases between the two germline ends. Germline V gene sequence: CDR1 MNHNS, CDR2 SASEGT. CDR3 size: 14 residues. The DNA for the CDR3 is TGTGCCAGTGTGGGCAGTGGAAGCAATCAGCCCCAGCATTTT. It is translated as CASVGSGSNQPQHF.

The V gene is TRBV28, the J gene TRBJ2-5, with 9 bases identical to TRBD1. Near its end, the DNA agrees better with TRBJ2-7, so the J call may be wrong. There are 13 residues in the CDR3. Germline loops: CDR1 MDHEN, CDR2 SYDVKM. The CDR3 bases are TGTGCCAGCAGTAGGACAGGGGTGGACGAGCAGTACTTC. Amino acid sequence: CASSRTGVDEQYF.

The chain joins TRBV6-1 to TRBJ1-1, with D maybe TRBD1 (5 bases). The CDR3 has 14 amino acids. The V end lost 5 bases, the J end lost 4 bases, and 14 bases lay between the germline ends. Germline V CDR1 and CDR2: MNHNS, SASEGT. The CDR3 protein is CASSTGDVATEAFF. The DNA of the CDR3 is TGTGCCAGCAGTACCGGGGACGTAGCCACTGAAGCTTTCTTT.